This TCR beta chain appears in the sequencing data of a study of Graves' ophthalmopathy and Graves' hyperthyroidism. Amplifying from RNA transcripts, the study obtained TCR beta CDR3 regions. Second-round multiplex PCR followed a first-round RT-PCR using HTBI primers. MiXCR was run by TCRdb on the multiplex PCR reads, yielding one entry per CDR3 protein. Of approximately 210,000 distinct CDR3 sequences listed, less than 30% are singletons. Germline CDR1 reads SQVTM; CDR2 reads ANQGSEA. The V end was cut by 6 bases, the J end by 1 base, with 12 bases between. The CDR3 loop spans 13 amino acids. Having ophthalmopathy, the donors showed moderate-to-severe activity, CAS ≥3 and NOSPECS ≥4, with disease lasting under 3 months.

Sample: peripheral blood. The receptor comes from a man aged 50 or older with Graves' ophthalmopathy. The V and J genes are TRBV29-1 and TRBJ1-1, with TRBD1 as a possible D gene (5 bases). CDR3 DNA sequence: TGCAGCGTCGCCTTGACAGCGAACACTGAAGCTTTCTTT. Its protein product is CSVALTANTEAFF.